This TCR beta chain appears in the sequencing data of a study of cytomegalovirus exposure and HLA in healthy donors. 13 Jbeta primers and 60 Vbeta primers were used for the PCR. Libraries were prepared by immunoSEQ multiplex PCR; TCRdb keeps only in-frame clonotypes and omits some of them. The data show some 90,000 clones, around 71% seen once. This CDR3 is built from 13 residues. With 6 bases clipped from V and 5 bases from J, the junction kept 2 bases outside the gene matches. Germline V gene sequence: CDR1 MNHEY, CDR2 SVGAGI. The receptor's source is a man aged 55-75 years in good health and CMV-seronegative. The chain couples TRBV6-5 to TRBJ1-1, with 11 nucleotides matching TRBD1. Sequencing was carried out using PBMCs. The CDR3 is CASSGTGGTEAFF. The CDR3 DNA is TGTGCCAGCAGCGGGACAGGGGGGACTGAAGCTTTCTTT.